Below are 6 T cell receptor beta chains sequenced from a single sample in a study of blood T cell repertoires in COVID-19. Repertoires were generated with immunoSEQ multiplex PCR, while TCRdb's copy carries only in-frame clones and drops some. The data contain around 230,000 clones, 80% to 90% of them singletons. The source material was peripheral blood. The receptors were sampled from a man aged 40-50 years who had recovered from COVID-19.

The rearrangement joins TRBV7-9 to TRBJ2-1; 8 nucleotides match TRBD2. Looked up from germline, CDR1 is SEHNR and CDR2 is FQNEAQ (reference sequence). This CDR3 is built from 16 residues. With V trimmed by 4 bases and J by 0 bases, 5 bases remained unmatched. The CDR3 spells CASSSTLAASYNEQFF. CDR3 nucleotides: TGTGCCAGCAGCTCAACACTAGCGGCCTCCTACAATGAGCAGTTCTTC.

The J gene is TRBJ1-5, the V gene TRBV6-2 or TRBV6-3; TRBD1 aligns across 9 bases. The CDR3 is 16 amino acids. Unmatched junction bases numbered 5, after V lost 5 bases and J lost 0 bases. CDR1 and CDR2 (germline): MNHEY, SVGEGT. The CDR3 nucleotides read TGTGCCAGCAGTGGACGGACAGGGGCTAGCAATCAGCCCCAGCATTTT. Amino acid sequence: CASSGRTGASNQPQHF.

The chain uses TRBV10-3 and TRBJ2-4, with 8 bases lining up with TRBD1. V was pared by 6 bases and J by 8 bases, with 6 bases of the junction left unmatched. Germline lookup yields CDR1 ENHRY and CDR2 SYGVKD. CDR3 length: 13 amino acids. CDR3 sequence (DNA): TGTGCCATCAGGAAGACAGGGGAGGACATTCAGTACTTC. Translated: CAIRKTGEDIQYF.

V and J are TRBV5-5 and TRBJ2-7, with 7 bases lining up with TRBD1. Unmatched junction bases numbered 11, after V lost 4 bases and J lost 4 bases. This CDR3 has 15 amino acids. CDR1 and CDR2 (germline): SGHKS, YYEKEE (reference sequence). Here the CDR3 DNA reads TGTGCCAGCAGCCGGACAGGCGCCCCTGGATACGAGCAGTACTTC. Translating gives CASSRTGAPGYEQYF.

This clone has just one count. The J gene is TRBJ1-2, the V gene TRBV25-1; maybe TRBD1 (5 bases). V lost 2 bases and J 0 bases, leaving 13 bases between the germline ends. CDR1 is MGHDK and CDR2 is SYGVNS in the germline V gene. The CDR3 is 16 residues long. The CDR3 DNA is TGTGCCAGCAGTGAAATGGGGGGACCCGCTAACTATGGCTACACCTTC. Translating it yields CASSEMGGPANYGYTF.

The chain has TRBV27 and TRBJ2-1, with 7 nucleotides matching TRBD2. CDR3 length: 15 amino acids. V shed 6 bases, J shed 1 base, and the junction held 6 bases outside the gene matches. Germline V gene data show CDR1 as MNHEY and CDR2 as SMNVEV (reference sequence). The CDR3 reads CASRLSGISYNEQFF. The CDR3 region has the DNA TGTGCCAGCAGACTGAGCGGGATTTCCTACAATGAGCAGTTCTTC.